This T cell receptor beta chain was recovered during a study of blood T cell repertoires in COVID-19. Whole-study context: Samples representing acute and convalescent COVID-19 were sourced from the United States, Italy and Spain.

Here immunoSEQ multiplex PCR was the method, and the copy in TCRdb shows in-frame clones only, minus some. This sample yields 100,000 to 150,000 clones, of which 88% are seen a single time; more than 0.9% belongs to the top ten. CDR3 size: 13 residues. Trimming cost V 3 bases and J 15 bases; bases outside gene matches: 7. From germline, CDR1 is MGHRA and CDR2 YSYEKL. Specimen: peripheral blood. The TCR originated in a woman older than 75 with acute or convalescent COVID-19. The chain joins TRBV4-1 to TRBJ2-6; TRBD1 agrees at 8 bases. The CDR3 DNA sequence: TGCGCCAGCAGCCAGCGACAGGGGACCGACCTGACTTTC. This translates into CASSQRQGTDLTF.